Listed here are 4 T cell receptor beta chains from one sample, sequenced in a study of massively parallel sequencing of T cell beta chains. TCRdb reprocessed the 5' RACE reads with MiXCR, giving one entry per CDR3 protein. The sample includes several thousand distinct CDR3 sequences, approximately 40% of them seen just once. Sequenced material: commercial RNA from peripheral blood pooled from many donors. These receptors all stem from a pool of human donors in good health; the sample was commercial RNA pooled from many donors.

This clonotype occurred a few times. J is TRBJ1-5 and V is TRBV5-6, with D possibly matching TRBD1 (5 bases). V gave up 0 bases and J gave up 10 bases, with 11 bases separating them. Germline V CDR1 and CDR2: SGHDT, YYEEEE. The CDR3 runs 13 residues. The CDR3 nucleotides are TGTGCCAGCAGCTTGGGGGACGTGGAACCCCAGCATTTT. This encodes CASSLGDVEPQHF. The entire variable domain, with the rest obtained from reference TRBV5-6 and TRBJ1-5, is as follows: DAGVTQSPTHLIKTRGQQVTLRCSPKSGHDTVSWYQQALGQGPQFIFQYYEEEERQRGNFPDRFSGHQFPNYSSELNVNALLLGDSALYLCASSLGDVEPQHFGDGTRLSIL.

This clonotype ranks as medium-sized. The chain recombines TRBV5-4 with TRBJ1-4; D is undetermined. V lost 0 bases to trimming and J lost 7 bases, with 4 bases between them. The CDR3 runs 12 residues. Germline lookup yields CDR1 SGHNT and CDR2 YYREEE (reference sequence). The CDR3 spells CASSLVGEKLFF. CDR3 in DNA: TGTGCCAGCAGCTTGGTGGGTGAAAAACTGTTTTTT.

This clonotype has just a few counts. The CDR3 spells CASRMTGMNTGELFF. The CDR3 nucleotides read TGCGCCAGCAGGATGACAGGGATGAACACCGGGGAGCTGTTTTTT. V is TRBV5-1 and J is TRBJ2-2, with 7 bases that match TRBD1. The CDR3 consists of 15 residues. V lost 5 bases and J lost 1; bases outside the gene matches: 5. Per the germline V gene, CDR1 is SGHRS and CDR2 is YFSETQ.

This clonotype was counted only a few times. DNA of the CDR3: TGTGCCAGCAGCTTATCGAGACAAGAGACCCAGTACTTC. Protein product: CASSLSRQETQYF. The chain employs TRBV7-6 and TRBJ2-5, with D hard to call. This CDR3 comprises 13 residues. The germline gives CDR1 SGHVS, CDR2 FNYEAQ. V was clipped by 2 bases and J by 2 bases, with 6 bases between them. The full variable domain, in which reference TRBV7-6 and TRBJ2-5 provide the parts outside the CDR3, is GAGVSQSPRYKVTKRGQDVALRCDPISGHVSLYWYRQALGQGPEFLTYFNYEAQQDKSGLPNDRFSAERPEGSISTLTIQRTEQRDSAMYRCASSLSRQETQYFGPGTRLLVL.